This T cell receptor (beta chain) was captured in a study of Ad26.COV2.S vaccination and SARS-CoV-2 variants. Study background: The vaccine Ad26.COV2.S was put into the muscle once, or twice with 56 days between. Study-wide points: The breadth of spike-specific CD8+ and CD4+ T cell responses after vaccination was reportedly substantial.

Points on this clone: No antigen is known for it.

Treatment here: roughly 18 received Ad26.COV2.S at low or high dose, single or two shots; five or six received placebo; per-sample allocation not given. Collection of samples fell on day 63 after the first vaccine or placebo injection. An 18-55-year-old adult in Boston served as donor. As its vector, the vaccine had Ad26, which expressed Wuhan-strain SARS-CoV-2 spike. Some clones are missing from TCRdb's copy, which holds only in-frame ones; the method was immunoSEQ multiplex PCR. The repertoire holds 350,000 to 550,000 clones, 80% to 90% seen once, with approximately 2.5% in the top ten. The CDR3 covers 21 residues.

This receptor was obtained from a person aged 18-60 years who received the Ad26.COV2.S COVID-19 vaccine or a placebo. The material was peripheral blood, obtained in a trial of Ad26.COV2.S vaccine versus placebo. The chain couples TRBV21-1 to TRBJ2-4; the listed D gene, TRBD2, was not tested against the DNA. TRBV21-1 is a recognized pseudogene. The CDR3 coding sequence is TGTGCCAGCAGCATTAGTGAAATAGCGGGTGGGGAGGAGAGTGCCAAAAACATTCAGTACTTC. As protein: CASSISEIAGGEESAKNIQYF.